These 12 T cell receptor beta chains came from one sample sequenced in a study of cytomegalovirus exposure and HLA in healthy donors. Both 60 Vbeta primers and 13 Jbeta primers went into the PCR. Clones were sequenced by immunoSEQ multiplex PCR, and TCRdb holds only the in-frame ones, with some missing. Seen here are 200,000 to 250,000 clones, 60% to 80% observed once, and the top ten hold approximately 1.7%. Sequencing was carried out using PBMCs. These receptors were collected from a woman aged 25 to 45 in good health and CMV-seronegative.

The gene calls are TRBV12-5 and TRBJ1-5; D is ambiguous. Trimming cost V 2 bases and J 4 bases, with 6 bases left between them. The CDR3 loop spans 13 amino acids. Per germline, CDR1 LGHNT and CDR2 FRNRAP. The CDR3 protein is CASGLFGNQPQHF. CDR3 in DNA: TGTGCTAGTGGTTTGTTCGGGAATCAGCCCCAGCATTTT. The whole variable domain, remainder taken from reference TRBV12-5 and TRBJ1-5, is DARVTQTPRHKVTEMGQEVTMRCQPILGHNTVFWYRQTMMQGLELLAYFRNRAPLDDSGMPKDRFSAEMPDATLATLKIQPSEPRDSAVYFCASGLFGNQPQHFGDGTRLSIL.

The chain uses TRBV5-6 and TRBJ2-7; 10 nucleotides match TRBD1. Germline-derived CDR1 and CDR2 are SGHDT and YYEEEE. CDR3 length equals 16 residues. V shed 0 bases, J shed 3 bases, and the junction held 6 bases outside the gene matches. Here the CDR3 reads CASSLGGDRGLYEQYF. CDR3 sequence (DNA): TGTGCCAGCAGCTTGGGTGGTGACAGGGGGCTCTACGAGCAGTACTTC.

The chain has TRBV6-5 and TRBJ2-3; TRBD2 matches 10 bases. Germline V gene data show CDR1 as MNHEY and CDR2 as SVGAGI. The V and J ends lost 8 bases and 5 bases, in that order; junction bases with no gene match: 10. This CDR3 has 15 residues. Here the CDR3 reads CASGRAGGSLDTQYF. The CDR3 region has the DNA TGTGCCAGCGGGAGAGCGGGGGGGTCCTTAGATACGCAGTATTTT.

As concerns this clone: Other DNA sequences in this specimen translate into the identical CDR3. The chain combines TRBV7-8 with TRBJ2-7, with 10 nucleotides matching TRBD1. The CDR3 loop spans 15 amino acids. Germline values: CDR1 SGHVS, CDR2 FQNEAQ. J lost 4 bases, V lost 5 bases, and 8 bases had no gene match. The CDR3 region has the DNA TGTGCCAGCAGCCCCCGGGACAGGGGTAGGTACGAGCAGTACTTC. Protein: CASSPRDRGRYEQYF.

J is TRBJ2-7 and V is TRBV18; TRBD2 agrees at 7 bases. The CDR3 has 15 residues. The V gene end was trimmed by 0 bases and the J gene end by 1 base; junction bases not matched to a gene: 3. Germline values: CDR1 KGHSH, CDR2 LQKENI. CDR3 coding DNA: TGTGCCAGCTCACCACCGCCTAGCGGATCCTACGAGCAGTACTTC. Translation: CASSPPPSGSYEQYF.

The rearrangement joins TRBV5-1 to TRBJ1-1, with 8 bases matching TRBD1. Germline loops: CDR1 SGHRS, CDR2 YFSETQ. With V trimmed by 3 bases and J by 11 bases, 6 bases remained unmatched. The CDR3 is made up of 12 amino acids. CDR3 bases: TGCGCCAGCAGCTATGGGACAGGTGACGCTTTCTTT. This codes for CASSYGTGDAFF. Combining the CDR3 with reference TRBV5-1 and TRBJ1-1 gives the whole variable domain KAGVTQTPRYLIKTRGQQVTLSCSPISGHRSVSWYQQTPGQGLQFLFEYFSETQRNKGNFPGRFSGRQFSNSRSEMNVSTLELGDSALYLCASSYGTGDAFFGQGTRLTVV.

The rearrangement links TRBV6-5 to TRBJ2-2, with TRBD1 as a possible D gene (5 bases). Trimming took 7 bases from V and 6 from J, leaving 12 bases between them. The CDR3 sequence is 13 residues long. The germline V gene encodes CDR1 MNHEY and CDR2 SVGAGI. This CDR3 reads CASKGLGSGELFF. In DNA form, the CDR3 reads TGTGCCAGCAAGGGGCTTGGGTCCGGGGAGCTGTTTTTT.

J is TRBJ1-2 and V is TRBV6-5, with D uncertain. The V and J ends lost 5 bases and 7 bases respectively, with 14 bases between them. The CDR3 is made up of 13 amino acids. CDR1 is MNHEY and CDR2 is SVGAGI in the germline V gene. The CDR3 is CASSETVLSGYTF. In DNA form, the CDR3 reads TGTGCCAGCAGTGAAACAGTCCTGTCTGGCTACACCTTC.

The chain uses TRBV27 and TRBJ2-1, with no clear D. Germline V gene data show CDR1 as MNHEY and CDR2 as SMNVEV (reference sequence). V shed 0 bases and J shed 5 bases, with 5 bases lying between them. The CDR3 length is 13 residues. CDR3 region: CASSLSQNNEQFF. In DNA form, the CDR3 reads TGTGCCAGCAGTTTATCGCAGAACAATGAGCAGTTCTTC.

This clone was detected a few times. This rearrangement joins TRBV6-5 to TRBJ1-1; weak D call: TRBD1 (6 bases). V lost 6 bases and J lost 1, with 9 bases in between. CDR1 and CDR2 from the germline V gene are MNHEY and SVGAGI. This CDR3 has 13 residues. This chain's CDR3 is CASSRTENTEAFF. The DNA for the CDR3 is TGTGCCAGCAGCCGGACAGAGAACACTGAAGCTTTCTTT.

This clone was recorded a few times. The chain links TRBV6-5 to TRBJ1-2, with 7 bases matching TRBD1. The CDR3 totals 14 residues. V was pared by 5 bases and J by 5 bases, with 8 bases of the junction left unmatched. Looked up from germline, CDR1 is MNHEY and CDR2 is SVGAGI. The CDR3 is CASSEDDRAYGYTF. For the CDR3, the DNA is TGTGCCAGCAGTGAAGATGACAGGGCTTATGGCTACACCTTC.

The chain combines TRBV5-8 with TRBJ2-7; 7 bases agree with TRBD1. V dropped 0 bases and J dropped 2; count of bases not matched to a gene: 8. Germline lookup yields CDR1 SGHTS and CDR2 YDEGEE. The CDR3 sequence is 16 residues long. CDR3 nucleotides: TGTGCCAGCAGCTTGGCCGGGTCAGGGGGAACCTACGAGCAGTACTTC. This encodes CASSLAGSGGTYEQYF.